This T cell receptor (beta chain) was profiled in a study of blood T cell repertoires in COVID-19. This clone was counted a few times. Produced via immunoSEQ multiplex PCR; TCRdb's table is partial and in-frame only. Here the sample spans over 250,000 clones, 80% to 90% being singletons. The CDR3 runs to 16 residues. The ends lost 6 bases at V and 3 bases at J; junction bases unmatched: 9. Germline values: CDR1 SEHNR, CDR2 FQNEAQ (reference sequence). The material sequenced was peripheral blood. The sequence derives from a woman in her 70s with acute or convalescent COVID-19. The gene calls are TRBV7-9 and TRBJ1-2, with 11 nucleotides matching TRBD1. CDR3 loop: CASRSGTGGIYYGYTF. CDR3 coding DNA: TGTGCCAGCAGGTCCGGGACAGGGGGAATTTACTATGGCTACACCTTC.